This T cell receptor beta chain comes out of a study of molecular identifiers for immune sequencing clone quantification. Study-level results: Naive cells had under 1% of molecules in clones above 20 RNA copies, effectors over 98%.

Many counts were recorded for this clonotype. Antigen: not known. Sorting defined naive CD8 T cells as CD8+CD4-CCR7+CD45RA+. It was with previously described methods and listed TCR primers that bulk TCR libraries were made. MiXCR, run by TCRdb on the PCR reads, gives a single entry per CDR3 protein. The table includes nearly 650,000 distinct CDR3 sequences, 25% detected once. This clonotype was obtained from a human donor in good health. Some libraries in this study had Jurkat cell RNA spiked in. Sequencing was carried out using naive CD8+ T cells from blood, with Jurkat cell RNA spiked in. Regarding subset: FACS-sorted CD8+CD4-CCR7+CD45RA+ naive T cells.

Here the CDR3 reads CSVEDRQGTGELFF. For the CDR3, the DNA is TGCAGCGTTGAAGATCGTCAGGGCACCGGGGAGCTGTTTTTT. The chain is built from TRBV29-1 and TRBJ2-2, with D possibly being TRBD1 (5 bases). Trimming removed 0 bases from V and 4 bases from J, with 9 bases in between. The CDR3 is 14 amino acids. Germline CDR1 and CDR2: SQVTM and ANQGSEA.